What follows is one T cell receptor beta chain and its context. Here immunoSEQ multiplex PCR was the method, and the copy in TCRdb shows in-frame clones only, minus some. This sample yields some 3,500 clones, of which approximately 71% are seen a single time; more than 20% belongs to the top ten. Steroid-refractory graft-versus-host disease after allogeneic hematopoietic cell transplant qualified adults for prospective research-autopsy enrollment. This record belongs to a study of tissue T cells after allogeneic stem cell transplantation. This CDR3 is built from 12 residues. Between the trimmed V and J ends, which lost 4 bases and 4 bases, there was a span of 8 bases. Germline V CDR1 and CDR2: SGHRS, YFSETQ.

V is TRBV5-1 and J is TRBJ1-1; D gene ambiguous. This TCR was recovered from an older male patient with steroid-refractory graft-versus-host disease after an allogeneic stem cell transplant. Some T cells may be provided by the graft donor. Sequenced material: small intestine tissue, taken at autopsy. The CDR3 here is CASSRGPTEAFF. CDR3 sequence (DNA): TGCGCCAGCAGCCGAGGGCCCACTGAAGCTTTCTTT.